The sequence of this T cell receptor (beta chain) was determined in a study of metastatic and nonmetastatic thyroid tumors. Across the study: Where malignant and benign thyroid patients were concerned, repertoires were compared across blood and tumor or nodule tissue.

Germline values: CDR1 KGHDR, CDR2 SFDVKD. CDR3 size: 14 residues. V dropped 4 bases and J dropped 7 bases, with 15 bases sitting between them. This clone was observed a handful of times. The entire patient cohort was treatment-naive prior to thyroid surgery. TCRdb called clones again from the PCR reads with MiXCR. Found here are 45,000 or so clones, around 4% of them singletons; the top ten hold about 9.8%. The sample taken for sequencing was blood. This rearrangement joins TRBV24-1 to TRBJ1-2; tentative D call: TRBD1 (6 bases). This receptor was taken from a female donor with papillary thyroid cancer or a benign thyroid nodule (not recorded which). Some clones in this sample may be carry-over from other donors' samples. The CDR3 protein is CATSDHLFRGGYTF. The CDR3 DNA reads TGTGCCACCAGTGACCATCTCTTCAGGGGTGGCTACACCTTC.